The clone carrying this TCR beta chain was counted many times. Reasons for excluding patients were uncontrolled infection, other autoimmune disease, pregnancy or lactation. These data belong to a study of T cells in Graves' hyperthyroidism and ophthalmopathy. RNA transcripts gave rise to amplified TCR beta CDR3 regions. The HTBI set primed first-round TCR CDR3 RT-PCR. Using its own MiXCR run on the multiplex PCR reads, TCRdb lists one record per CDR3 protein. The repertoire includes 600,000 or so distinct CDR3 sequences, around 15% of them detected once, and less than 4.5% sits in the top ten. The TCR was taken from a woman aged 25 to 39 with Graves' hyperthyroidism. Sample: blood.

CDR3 amino acids: CASSLVRREGNEQYF. In nucleotides, the CDR3 is TGTGCCAGCAGCTTAGTCCGTAGGGAGGGGAACGAGCAGTACTTC. The genes are TRBV11-2 and TRBJ2-7; TRBD2 matches at 7 bases. The germline V gene encodes CDR1 SGHAT and CDR2 FQNNGV. This CDR3 region has 15 residues. J gave up 5 bases and V 1 base, and 8 bases lay outside the gene matches.